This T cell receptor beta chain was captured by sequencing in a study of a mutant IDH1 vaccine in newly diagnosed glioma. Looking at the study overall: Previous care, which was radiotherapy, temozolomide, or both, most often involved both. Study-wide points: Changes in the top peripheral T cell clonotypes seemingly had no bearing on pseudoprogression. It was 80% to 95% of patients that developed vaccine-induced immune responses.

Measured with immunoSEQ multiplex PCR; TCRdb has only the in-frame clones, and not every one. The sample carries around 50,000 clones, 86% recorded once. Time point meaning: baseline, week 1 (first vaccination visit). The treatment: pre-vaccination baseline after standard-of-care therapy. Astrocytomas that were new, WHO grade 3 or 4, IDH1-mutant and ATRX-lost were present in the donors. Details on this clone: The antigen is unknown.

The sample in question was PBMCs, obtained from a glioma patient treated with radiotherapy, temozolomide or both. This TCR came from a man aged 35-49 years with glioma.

The CDR3 nucleotides read TGTGCCAGCAGTGTGAGTGCTAGCACAGATACGCAGTATTTT. This codes for CASSVSASTDTQYF. The rearrangement joins TRBV27 to TRBJ2-3; D is unclear. Germline-derived CDR1 and CDR2 are MNHEY and SMNVEV (reference sequence). Trimming took off 5 bases at V and 0 bases at J, with 9 bases between the two ends. The CDR3 is 14 amino acids.